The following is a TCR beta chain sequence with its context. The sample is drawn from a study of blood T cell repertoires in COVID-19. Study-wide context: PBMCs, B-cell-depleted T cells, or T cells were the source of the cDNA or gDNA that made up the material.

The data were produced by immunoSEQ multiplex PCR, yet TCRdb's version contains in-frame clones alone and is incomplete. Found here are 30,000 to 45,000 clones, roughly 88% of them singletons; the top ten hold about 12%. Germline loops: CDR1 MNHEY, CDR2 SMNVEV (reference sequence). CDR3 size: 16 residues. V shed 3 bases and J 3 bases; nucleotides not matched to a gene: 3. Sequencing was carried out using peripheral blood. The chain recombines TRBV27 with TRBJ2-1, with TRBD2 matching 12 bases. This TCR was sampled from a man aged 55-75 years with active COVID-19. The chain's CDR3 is CASSFLTSGSYNEQFF. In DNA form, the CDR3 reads TGTGCCAGCAGTTTCCTGACTAGCGGGAGCTACAATGAGCAGTTCTTC.